Listed below are T cell receptor beta chains from one sample, sequenced in a study of human T cells and chemical hapten exposure. MiXCR, run by TCRdb on the RACE reads, gives a single entry per CDR3 protein. The data show around 250,000 distinct CDR3 sequences, with approximately 8.4% seen just once and roughly 2.5% held by the top ten. Sample: whole blood, taken in connection with sensitization to the hapten diphenylcyclopropenone (DPC). The receptor source for this set is a middle-aged woman with alopecia areata. Some clones in this sample may be carry-over from other donors' samples. CDR3s include the opening cysteine and the closing phenylalanine or tryptophan. The order of the fields is clone size, D gene, J gene, V gene, CDR3 protein, CDR3 DNA. A D gene is named only where the DNA matches it firmly. For some rows the clone size is stated as once, few or many, or as a class when expanded; others skip it.

few NA TRBJ2-6 TRBV9 CASSVTSGAGANVLTF TGTGCCAGCAGCGTGACATCAGGGGCTGGGGCCAACGTCCTGACTTTC
few NA TRBJ2-7 TRBV12-3/TRBV12-4 CASRQDASSYEQYF TGTGCCAGCAGACAAGACGCTAGCTCCTACGAGCAGTACTTC
few NA TRBJ2-3 TRBV5-6 CASSLRFRPDTQYF TGTGCCAGCAGCTTAAGATTCAGACCGGATACGCAGTATTTT
few NA TRBJ1-1 TRBV12-3/TRBV12-4 CASSLGAGPGTEAFF TGTGCCAGCAGTTTAGGGGCAGGGCCGGGCACTGAAGCTTTCTTT
few NA TRBJ2-5 TRBV27 CASSSTSGSRETQYF TGTGCCAGCAGTTCAACCTCCGGGTCGCGAGAGACCCAGTACTTC
few TRBD1 TRBJ1-1 TRBV3-1 CASSLIPGGSTEAFF TGTGCCAGCAGCCTGATTCCAGGGGGTAGCACTGAAGCTTTCTTT
few NA TRBJ1-1 TRBV13 CASSLQGGYTEAFF TGTGCCAGCAGCTTACAGGGCGGGTACACTGAAGCTTTCTTT
NA TRBD1 TRBJ2-7 TRBV14 CASRPWDSYEQYF TGTGCCAGCAGACCCTGGGACAGCTACGAGCAGTACTTC
few NA TRBJ2-2 TRBV7-2 CASSFSVNTGELFF TGTGCCAGCAGCTTTTCGGTGAACACCGGGGAGCTGTTTTTT
few TRBD2 TRBJ2-5 TRBV29-1 CSVEVLAGGPRQETQYF TGCAGCGTTGAAGTTCTAGCGGGAGGGCCCCGTCAAGAGACCCAGTACTTC
NA NA TRBJ2-3 TRBV6-5 CASTLGAAPTDTQYF TGTGCCAGCACCCTCGGGGCGGCACCCACAGATACGCAGTATTTT
NA NA TRBJ1-3 TRBV7-8 CASSPVGNTIYF TGTGCCAGCAGCCCCGTAGGAAACACCATATATTTT
once TRBD2 TRBJ2-1 TRBV5-1 CASSGPSGRANNEQFF TGCGCCAGCAGCGGCCCTAGCGGGAGGGCTAACAATGAGCAGTTCTTC
NA NA TRBJ1-6 TRBV20-1 CSAYRDYNSPLHF TGCAGTGCCTACAGGGACTATAATTCACCCCTCCACTTT
many NA TRBJ1-2 TRBV4-1 CASSQGADFYGYTF TGCGCCAGCAGCCAAGGAGCGGATTTCTATGGCTACACCTTC
few TRBD1 TRBJ2-5 TRBV12-3/TRBV12-4 CASNPGTEETQYF TGTGCCAGCAATCCCGGGACAGAAGAGACCCAGTACTTC
few NA TRBJ1-5 TRBV20-1 CSARGLNRVPPYSNQPQHF TGCAGTGCTAGAGGTCTGAACAGGGTCCCCCCTTATAGCAATCAGCCCCAGCATTTT
many TRBD2 TRBJ2-5 TRBV12-3/TRBV12-4 CASSLGGGAGEETQYF TGTGCCAGCAGTTTAGGCGGCGGAGCGGGGGAAGAGACCCAGTACTTC
few NA TRBJ1-5 TRBV7-2 CASSLKGANQPQHF TGTGCCAGCAGCTTAAAAGGGGCCAATCAGCCCCAGCATTTT
NA NA TRBJ2-1 TRBV11-2 CASSRGIGGPMVGEQFF TGTGCCAGCAGCCGGGGCATCGGAGGGCCCATGGTAGGTGAGCAGTTCTTC
few TRBD1 TRBJ2-7 TRBV7-9 CASSTDRATYEQYF TGTGCCAGCAGCACGGACAGGGCTACCTACGAGCAGTACTTC
many NA TRBJ2-1 TRBV6-1 CASSWSAGPDEQFF TGTGCCAGCAGTTGGAGCGCAGGGCCGGATGAGCAGTTCTTC
NA TRBD2 TRBJ2-7 TRBV27 CASSLKGLAGSANYYEQYF TGTGCCAGCAGTTTAAAGGGACTAGCGGGATCAGCCAACTACTACGAGCAGTACTTC
few NA TRBJ1-3 TRBV9 CASSVGWSQPGNTIYF TGTGCCAGCAGCGTAGGTTGGTCACAGCCTGGAAACACCATATATTTT
few NA TRBJ2-2 TRBV9 CASSVGQEATGELFF TGTGCCAGCAGCGTAGGACAGGAGGCCACCGGGGAGCTGTTTTTT
NA NA TRBJ1-2 TRBV27 CASSLKGEGYGYTF TGTGCCAGCAGTTTGAAGGGCGAGGGATATGGCTACACCTTC
NA TRBD1 TRBJ2-3 TRBV6-2/TRBV6-3 CASSPGQAPDTQYF TGTGCCAGCAGTCCCGGACAGGCCCCCGATACGCAGTATTTT
NA TRBD2 TRBJ2-1 TRBV7-8 CASSREADPSYNEQFF TGTGCCAGCAGCCGGGAGGCCGACCCCTCCTACAATGAGCAGTTCTTC
once NA TRBJ1-3 TRBV6-5 CTSSPRVEGNTIYF TGTACCAGCAGTCCCAGGGTGGAAGGAAACACCATATATTTT
NA NA TRBJ2-7 TRBV4-2 CASSQGVISTYEQYF TGTGCCAGCAGCCAAGGTGTGATCTCAACCTACGAGCAGTACTTC
NA NA TRBJ2-7 TRBV20-1 CSARSLGFYEQYF TGCAGTGCTAGAAGTCTGGGCTTCTACGAGCAGTACTTC
few NA TRBJ2-1 TRBV18 CASSPPGAAPPFF TGTGCCAGCTCACCACCGGGGGCGGCCCCCCCGTTCTTC
NA NA TRBJ2-4 TRBV5-1 CARPIQAAKNIQYF TGCGCCAGGCCTATACAGGCGGCCAAAAACATTCAGTACTTC
few TRBD2 TRBJ2-1 TRBV29-1 CSVEGRREDYNEQFF TGCAGCGTTGAAGGTCGGCGGGAGGACTACAATGAGCAGTTCTTC
few NA TRBJ1-2 TRBV3-1 CASSRPTANYGYTF TGTGCCAGCAGCCGCCCGACAGCTAACTATGGCTACACCTTC
few NA TRBJ2-7 TRBV12-3/TRBV12-4 CASSLGRNKYF TGTGCCAGCAGTTTGGGGCGGAACAAGTACTTC
few NA TRBJ2-7 TRBV7-8 CASSLAGGTIYEQYF TGTGCCAGCAGCTTAGCGGGCGGGACCATTTACGAGCAGTACTTC
few NA TRBJ2-5 TRBV14 CASSRNRYPRTQYF TGTGCCAGCAGCCGGAACAGGTACCCGAGGACCCAGTACTTC
NA NA TRBJ2-3 TRBV5-1 CASSSGTPSTDTQYF TGCGCCAGCAGCTCCGGGACACCTAGCACAGATACGCAGTATTTT
few TRBD2 TRBJ2-7 TRBV7-2 CASSLVPTLKRDSYEQYF TGTGCCAGCAGCTTAGTCCCTACCCTGAAGCGGGACTCCTACGAGCAGTACTTC
NA NA TRBJ2-7 TRBV28 CASSLLAYEQYF TGTGCCAGCAGTTTATTGGCTTACGAGCAGTACTTC
few NA TRBJ1-6 TRBV28 CASRWTANNSPLHF TGTGCCAGCAGGTGGACAGCCAATAATTCACCCCTCCACTTT
NA NA TRBJ1-2 TRBV4-1 CASSQFWESYGYTF TGCGCCAGCAGCCAGTTTTGGGAATCCTATGGCTACACCTTC
NA NA TRBJ1-6 TRBV4-1 CASSQESGYSPLHF TGCGCCAGCAGCCAAGAGAGCGGTTATTCACCCCTCCACTTT
few NA TRBJ1-5 TRBV6-1 CASSSRTVLSQHF TGTGCCAGCAGCTCGAGGACCGTTTTATCTCAGCATTTT
NA NA TRBJ1-2 TRBV25-1 CASSSPGPPYGYTF TGTGCCAGCAGCTCACCCGGGCCCCCCTATGGCTACACCTTC
few NA TRBJ2-3 TRBV7-2 CASSLDRPASTDTQYF TGTGCCAGCAGCTTAGACAGGCCAGCTAGCACAGATACGCAGTATTTT
NA TRBD1 TRBJ1-5 TRBV20-1 CSARGTGAYQPQHF TGCAGTGCTAGAGGGACAGGGGCTTACCAGCCCCAGCATTTT
NA NA TRBJ1-1 TRBV4-2 CASSQDGRAFF TGTGCCAGCAGCCAAGATGGAAGGGCTTTCTTT
few TRBD2 TRBJ2-7 TRBV20-1 CSASGTSGKDREQYF TGCAGTGCTAGCGGGACTAGCGGGAAGGATCGCGAGCAGTACTTC
many TRBD1 TRBJ2-6 TRBV9 CASSVRGPGANVLTF TGTGCCAGCAGCGTAAGGGGGCCTGGGGCCAACGTCCTGACTTTC
NA NA TRBJ2-1 TRBV2 CASSEALGQGRDEQFF TGTGCCAGCAGTGAAGCGCTTGGGCAGGGGAGGGATGAGCAGTTCTTC
NA TRBD1 TRBJ2-7 TRBV12-3/TRBV12-4 CASSLSWQGAREQYF TGTGCCAGCAGTTTGTCTTGGCAGGGGGCGCGGGAGCAGTACTTC
few TRBD2 TRBJ2-1 TRBV6-4 CASSAAGTSGYNEQFF TGTGCCAGCAGCGCAGCCGGGACTAGCGGTTACAATGAGCAGTTCTTC
many NA TRBJ1-5 TRBV6-2/TRBV6-3 CASSSQGYNQPQHF TGTGCCAGCAGTTCACAGGGATACAATCAGCCCCAGCATTTT
NA TRBD2 TRBJ2-1 TRBV28 CASSFGWGLAGGYSYNEQFF TGTGCCAGCAGTTTCGGATGGGGGCTAGCGGGAGGGTACTCCTACAATGAGCAGTTCTTC
few NA TRBJ2-2 TRBV10-3 CAIRILASGELFF TGTGCCATCAGGATCCTAGCTTCCGGGGAGCTGTTTTTT
NA NA TRBJ2-7 TRBV19 CASSTGRYEQYF TGTGCCAGTAGTACGGGACGGTACGAGCAGTACTTC
few NA TRBJ2-2 TRBV9 CASSVHANTGELFF TGTGCCAGCAGCGTGCACGCGAACACCGGGGAGCTGTTTTTT
many NA TRBJ2-7 TRBV6-5 CASKVGWFGSSYEQYF TGTGCCAGCAAAGTTGGATGGTTCGGAAGCTCCTACGAGCAGTACTTC